A single sample is the source of the 28 T cell receptor beta chains below, sequenced in a study of blood T cells in healthy people across ages. Sample-barcoded 5' priming and a J-beta primer mix drove a second PCR of 7 to 11 cycles. TCRdb analysed the 5' RACE reads with MiXCR anew, one entry per CDR3 protein. The table includes 1.2 million to 1.5 million distinct CDR3 sequences, around two fifths detected once. Sequencing was carried out using blood. The source is a woman under 30 in good health.

In the case of this clonotype: A junction boundary mismatches the germline segment, possibly from a read error. The chain carries TRBV12-3 or TRBV12-4 and TRBJ2-3, with 7 bases matching TRBD1. This CDR3 has 12 amino acids. The CDR3 loop is CATDRSTDAQYF. The CDR3 DNA is TGCGCTACGGACAGGAGCACAGATGCGCAGTATTTT.

This clonotype has a count of ten or more. The V call is TRBV5-1, the J call TRBJ2-1, with no clear D. V lost 6 bases to trimming and J lost 5 bases, with 12 bases between them. The CDR3 is made up of 13 amino acids. Looked up from germline, CDR1 is SGHRS and CDR2 is YFSETQ. The CDR3 is CASKLGNDNEQFF. DNA of the CDR3: TGCGCCAGCAAATTGGGCAACGACAATGAGCAGTTCTTC.

The chain uses TRBV19 and TRBJ1-2; a possible D gene is TRBD1 (5 bases). V was clipped by 6 bases and J by 11 bases, with 16 bases between them. Germline CDR1 and CDR2: LNHDA and SQIVND (reference sequence). The CDR3 is 12 residues long. The CDR3 DNA sequence: TGTGCCAGTAGCCCAACCTCCGGGGGTTACACCTTC. Encoded protein: CASSPTSGGYTF.

This clonotype appeared a few times. This chain joins TRBV10-3 and TRBJ1-1, with 7 positions matching TRBD1. CDR1 and CDR2 (germline): ENHRY, SYGVKD. V shed 9 bases and J 1 base; nucleotides not matched to a gene: 5. CDR3 length: 13 residues. CDR3 bases: TGTGCCATTAGGACAGGCGGGAACACTGAAGCTTTCTTT. It codes for CAIRTGGNTEAFF.

In this sample, this clonotype turned up a few times. The gene calls are TRBV3-1 and TRBJ1-2, with TRBD1 as a possible D gene (5 bases). This CDR3 is 18 amino acids long. Germline V gene lookup returns CDR1 LGHDT and CDR2 YNNKEL (reference sequence). V lost 0 bases and J lost 7, with 24 bases in between. The CDR3 loop is CASSQDPGREPLLFGYTF. CDR3 nucleotide sequence: TGTGCCAGCAGCCAAGATCCGGGCAGGGAGCCCCTCCTATTTGGCTACACCTTC.

This chain connects TRBV5-5 to TRBJ2-5; D unclear. CDR3 length equals 16 residues. Trimming pared 0 bases from V and 0 bases from J, leaving 12 bases between. CDR1 SGHKS and CDR2 YYEKEE come from the germline V gene (reference sequence). Here the CDR3 DNA reads TGTGCCAGCAGCTTGGAGCCTATCGTTTACCAAGAGACCCAGTACTTC. It is translated as CASSLEPIVYQETQYF.

The rearrangement links TRBV6-5 to TRBJ2-3; possibly TRBD2 for D (5 bases). The CDR3 is 16 residues long. Germline V gene lookup returns CDR1 MNHEY and CDR2 SVGAGI. Trimming took off 2 bases at V and 0 bases at J, with 12 bases between the two ends. The CDR3 DNA follows: TGTGCCAGCAGTTACCGGGGTGGGAGTAGCACAGATACGCAGTATTTT. Translation gives CASSYRGGSSTDTQYF.

This clonotype appeared once. V and J are TRBV24-1 and TRBJ2-7; D may be TRBD1 or TRBD2 (5 bases each). This CDR3 contains 17 residues. V was pared by 4 bases and J by 2 bases, with 20 bases between. Germline values: CDR1 KGHDR, CDR2 SFDVKD. CDR3 coding DNA: TGTGCCACCAGTGAATCCGTCCCGGGGACGTACGCCTACGAGCAGTACTTC. It specifies CATSESVPGTYAYEQYF.

The chain has TRBV24-1 and TRBJ1-1, with a weak D call TRBD1 (6 bases). The CDR3 has 13 amino acids. In germline, CDR1 is KGHDR, CDR2 SFDVKD. V lost 8 bases and J 5 bases, leaving 14 bases between the germline ends. CDR3 in amino acids: CATMPGGGTEAFF. Here the CDR3 DNA reads TGTGCCACCATGCCTGGAGGGGGGACTGAAGCTTTCTTT.

The chain links TRBV15 to TRBJ2-7; the match to TRBD1 covers 9 bases. Germline V gives CDR1 LNHNV, CDR2 YYDKDF (reference sequence). After removal of 2 bases from V and 5 bases from J, the junction contained 4 bases not matched to a gene. This CDR3 is 14 amino acids long. The DNA for the CDR3 is TGTGCCACCAGCAGATTGACAGGGGGACACGAGCAGTACTTC. Its translation is CATSRLTGGHEQYF.

This clonotype was observed a few times. This chain links TRBV3-1 with TRBJ2-5; D is ambiguous. V was pared by 3 bases and J by 0 bases, with 11 bases between. Germline V gene lookup returns CDR1 LGHDT and CDR2 YNNKEL (reference sequence). The CDR3 is made up of 15 amino acids. CDR3 bases: TGTGCCAGCAGCCATGGCTTAGGATACCAAGAGACCCAGTACTTC. Encoded protein: CASSHGLGYQETQYF.

This clonotype was found a few times. The chain carries TRBV4-1 and TRBJ2-7; TRBD2 is a possible D gene (5 bases). The CDR3 is 15 residues long. Germline loops: CDR1 MGHRA, CDR2 YSYEKL. V dropped 4 bases and J dropped 0 bases, with 13 bases sitting between them. The CDR3 coding sequence is TGCGCCAGCAGCCCCTATGGACTTAGCTCCTACGAGCAGTACTTC. It is translated as CASSPYGLSSYEQYF.

This chain uses TRBV3-1 with TRBJ2-1; D perhaps matches TRBD1 (5 bases). The germline CDR1 and CDR2 sequences are LGHDT and YNNKEL (reference sequence). V was shortened by 4 bases and J by 4 bases, with 11 bases between the two germline ends. The CDR3 runs 14 residues. The CDR3 sequence is CASSPRSGYNEQFF. CDR3 sequence (DNA): TGTGCCAGCAGCCCGCGGTCAGGGTACAATGAGCAGTTCTTC.

This rearrangement joins TRBV20-1 to TRBJ1-4, with 8 nucleotides matching TRBD1. V lost 2 bases, J lost 8 bases, and 13 bases stayed unmatched. CDR1 DFQATT and CDR2 SNEGSKA come from the germline V gene (reference sequence). The CDR3 length is 16 residues. The CDR3 spells CSARRYFGQGSEKLFF. In DNA, the CDR3 is TGCAGTGCTAGACGCTACTTCGGACAGGGTTCCGAAAAACTGTTTTTT.

The chain combines TRBV20-1 with TRBJ2-2, with 7 positions matching TRBD1. V gave up 1 base and J gave up 6 bases; unmatched junction bases: 8. The CDR3 length is 15 residues. Germline CDR1 and CDR2: DFQATT and SNEGSKA (reference sequence). CDR3 bases: TGCAGTGCTAGAGTGGGACAGATCGGCGCCGGGGAGCTGTTTTTT. Encoded protein: CSARVGQIGAGELFF.

The chain is built from TRBV12-3 or TRBV12-4 and TRBJ2-3; D could derive from TRBD1 or TRBD2 (5 bases each). The CDR3 has 13 residues. The V end lost 5 bases, the J end lost 5 bases, and 11 bases lay between the germline ends. In DNA form, the CDR3 reads TGTGCCAGCAGTATCTGGGGGAGAGATACGCAGTATTTT. Its protein is CASSIWGRDTQYF.

V and J are TRBV3-1 and TRBJ2-3; 16 nucleotides agree with TRBD2. The CDR3 is 20 amino acids. The J segment lost 0 bases and the V segment lost 6 bases, leaving 12 bases of the junction unmatched. CDR1 and CDR2 (germline): LGHDT, YNNKEL (reference sequence). The CDR3: CASRNIAGLAGGPSTDTQYF. The CDR3 nucleotides are TGTGCCAGCAGGAACATCGCGGGACTAGCGGGAGGGCCCAGCACAGATACGCAGTATTTT.

This clonotype was observed a handful of times. This chain connects TRBV20-1 to TRBJ2-7; D unclear. In germline, CDR1 is DFQATT, CDR2 SNEGSKA (reference sequence). This CDR3 is 15 amino acids long. V was cut by 2 bases and J by 5 bases, with 19 bases left in between. CDR3 sequence (DNA): TGCAGTGCTAGAAACGGGCAAGCCCTCTTGAACGAGCAGTACTTC. Translation gives CSARNGQALLNEQYF.

The sample holds many counts of this clonotype. The chain carries TRBV19 and TRBJ2-1; a possible D gene is TRBD2 (6 bases). This CDR3 is 15 amino acids long. The germline V gene has CDR1 LNHDA and CDR2 SQIVND (reference sequence). The V gene lost 2 bases and the J gene lost 1 base, with 9 bases spanning the gap. The CDR3 region is CASSITSSSYNEQFF. The DNA for the CDR3 is TGTGCCAGTAGTATAACTAGCAGTTCCTACAATGAGCAGTTCTTC.

This clonotype appeared many times. The J gene is TRBJ1-2, the V gene TRBV9, with D unclear. The CDR3 runs to 13 residues. Germline lookup yields CDR1 SGDLS and CDR2 YYNGEE. V shed 0 bases and J shed 4 bases, with 7 bases lying between them. CDR3 loop: CASSVDSLYGYTF. CDR3 DNA sequence: TGTGCCAGCAGCGTAGACAGTCTCTATGGCTACACCTTC. The variable domain in full, completed from reference TRBV9 and TRBJ1-2, reads DSGVTQTPKHLITATGQRVTLRCSPRSGDLSVYWYQQSLDQGLQFLIQYYNGEERAKGNILERFSAQQFPDLHSELNLSSLELGDSALYFCASSVDSLYGYTFGSGTRLTVV.

This clonotype was picked up a small number of times. This chain joins TRBV2 and TRBJ2-6; the D is unclear. The germline V gene encodes CDR1 SNHLY and CDR2 FYNNEI. Trimming removed 5 bases at V and 0 bases at J, with 8 bases between. The CDR3 totals 15 residues. CDR3 loop: CASSISSSGANVLTF. The CDR3 coding sequence is TGTGCCAGCAGTATCAGTAGCTCTGGGGCCAACGTCCTGACTTTC.

The gene calls are TRBV3-1 and TRBJ2-3, with TRBD2 identical over 12 bases. The CDR3 covers 17 residues. V was clipped by 4 bases and J by 4 bases; unmatched bases: 9. Germline V CDR1 and CDR2: LGHDT, YNNKEL (reference sequence). CDR3 sequence reads: CASSRTSGVWGADTQYF. The DNA for the CDR3 is TGTGCCAGCAGCCGGACTAGCGGGGTGTGGGGGGCAGATACGCAGTATTTT.

This clonotype was observed a handful of times. The V call is TRBV3-1, the J call TRBJ2-7, with 10 positions matching TRBD1. The trim removed 5 bases at V and 6 bases at J, leaving 7 bases unmatched. Germline V lookup: CDR1 LGHDT, CDR2 YNNKEL (reference sequence). The CDR3 has 14 residues. The CDR3 DNA follows: TGTGCCAGCAGCGACGGACAGGGGGTAGGCGAGCAGTACTTC. This translates into CASSDGQGVGEQYF.

This clonotype was seen a few times. The rearrangement links TRBV5-1 to TRBJ1-2; possible D gene TRBD1, 5 bases. Trimming took off 3 bases at V and 5 bases at J, with 14 bases between the two ends. Germline V gives CDR1 SGHRS, CDR2 YFSETQ. This CDR3 region has 14 residues. The CDR3 loop reads CASSSSGTNYGYTF. CDR3 DNA sequence: TGCGCCAGCAGCTCCTCCGGGACGAATTATGGCTACACCTTC.

CDR3 bases: TGCAGTGCTAGGGTCCCGGCGTCAGATACGCAGTATTTT. It yields the protein CSARVPASDTQYF. The chain employs TRBV20-1 and TRBJ2-3; no definite D call. Trimming left V 3 bases short and J 4 bases short, with 11 bases between. This CDR3 spans 13 amino acids. Germline V gives CDR1 DFQATT, CDR2 SNEGSKA (reference sequence).

The chain links TRBV15 to TRBJ1-2; D gene unclear. The CDR3 runs to 14 residues. Germline CDR1 and CDR2: LNHNV and YYDKDF (reference sequence). Between the trimmed V and J ends, which lost 5 bases and 0 bases, there was a span of 10 bases. CDR3 protein: CATSGAVPNYGYTF. In DNA form, the CDR3 reads TGTGCCACCAGCGGCGCAGTCCCTAACTATGGCTACACCTTC.

This clonotype came up once. The chain carries TRBV9 and TRBJ2-3; 8 bases fit TRBD2. Germline CDR1 SGDLS, CDR2 YYNGEE. V gave up 5 bases and J gave up 0 bases; unmatched junction bases: 11. This CDR3 is 17 amino acids long. The CDR3 sequence: CASRSDQAGVSTDTQYF. CDR3 DNA: TGTGCCAGCAGATCAGATCAAGCGGGAGTGAGCACAGATACGCAGTATTTT.

This clonotype was seen at least ten times. The chain carries TRBV6-1 and TRBJ2-1; TRBD2 matches 7 bases. Germline loops: CDR1 MNHNS, CDR2 SASEGT. After removal of 4 bases from V and 3 bases from J, the junction contained 3 bases not matched to a gene. The CDR3 spans 14 residues. CDR3 bases: TGTGCCAGCAGTGCCCGCGGGAGCTACAATGAGCAGTTCTTC. Translating it yields CASSARGSYNEQFF.